This TCR beta chain was identified during a study of cytomegalovirus exposure and HLA in healthy donors. Points on this clone: Its antigen is as yet unknown.

Germline assignment: CDR1 MGHRA and CDR2 YSYEKL. There are 13 residues in the CDR3. V lost 4 bases to trimming and J lost 7 bases, with 14 bases between them. Study results and limitations: In vitro checks showed that a few CMV-associated chains really do target CMV antigens.

The primer mix had 60 Vbeta and 13 Jbeta primers. Sequencing used immunoSEQ multiplex PCR; TCRdb keeps in-frame clones, though not all of them. This table holds over 150,000 clones, roughly 80% found once. Sequenced input: PBMCs. The chain couples TRBV4-1 to TRBJ2-7; D gene uncertain. This TCR was recovered from a man in his fifties or sixties in good health and CMV-seronegative. The chain's CDR3 is CASSRWADEEQYF. The DNA for the CDR3 is TGCGCCAGCAGCCGATGGGCAGACGAAGAGCAGTACTTC.